The 25 T cell receptor beta chains in this list originate from one sample, sequenced in a study of radiation and T cells in renal cell carcinoma. As to time point: blood 4 weeks post-SBRT, at nephrectomy. Documented treatment: 15 Gy SBRT to primary tumor, nephrectomy 4 weeks later. Produced via immunoSEQ multiplex PCR; TCRdb's table is partial and in-frame only. In the table there are about 83,000 clones, approximately 82% of which are singletons. Sample: blood, taken from a patient whose treatment included radiotherapy and nephrectomy. Receptors originate from an older woman with renal cell carcinoma.

V and J are TRBV5-1 and TRBJ1-1; no firm D call. Germline CDR1 reads SGHRS; CDR2 reads YFSETQ. The V end lost 4 bases, the J end lost 5 bases, and 18 bases lay between the germline ends. The CDR3 is 15 residues long. CDR3 nucleotides: TGCGCCAGCAGCCAGGTTGGGTATTCGGGTACTGAAGCTTTCTTT. It translates to CASSQVGYSGTEAFF. Looking up the rest from reference TRBV5-1 and TRBJ1-1 gives the full variable domain: KAGVTQTPRYLIKTRGQQVTLSCSPISGHRSVSWYQQTPGQGLQFLFEYFSETQRNKGNFPGRFSGRQFSNSRSEMNVSTLELGDSALYLCASSQVGYSGTEAFFGQGTRLTVV.

The chain joins TRBV4-2 to TRBJ1-1; TRBD1 agrees at 8 bases. Unmatched junction bases numbered 5, after V lost 3 bases and J lost 5 bases. The length of the CDR3 is 14 residues. Germline V gene sequence: CDR1 LGHNA, CDR2 YNFKEQ. CDR3 residues: CASSHPQGATEAFF. The CDR3 region has the DNA TGTGCCAGCAGCCATCCTCAGGGGGCAACTGAAGCTTTCTTT.

The CDR3 sequence is CAIRGLAGPVELFF. DNA for the CDR3: TGTGCCATCAGAGGACTAGCGGGACCTGTCGAGCTGTTTTTT. The chain uses TRBV10-3 and TRBJ2-2; 12 bases agree with TRBD2. Per germline, CDR1 ENHRY and CDR2 SYGVKD. This CDR3 has 14 residues. Trimming at V came to 6 bases and at J to 11 bases, leaving 7 bases not matched to a gene.

The CDR3 bases are TGTGCCAGCCGTAGCGGGGGCCTAAGGACCCAGTACTTC. Amino acids: CASRSGGLRTQYF. This chain connects TRBV27 to TRBJ2-5; 9 nucleotides match TRBD2. The CDR3 loop spans 13 amino acids. J was trimmed by 7 bases and V by 8 bases; bases with no gene match: 8. CDR1 MNHEY and CDR2 SMNVEV come from the germline V gene (reference sequence).

The CDR3 DNA reads TGTGCCAGCAGCTTTGGGGACAATGAGCAGTTCTTC. Its protein product is CASSFGDNEQFF. This sequence joins TRBV5-8 and TRBJ2-1; D uncertain. Trimming removed 2 bases from V and 5 bases from J, with 5 bases in between. The CDR3 runs to 12 residues. Germline assignment: CDR1 SGHTS and CDR2 YDEGEE. The complete variable domain, with remaining parts taken from reference TRBV5-8 and TRBJ2-1, reads EAGVTQSPTHLIKTRGQQATLRCSPISGHTSVYWYQQALGLGLQFLLWYDEGEERNRGNFPPRFSGRQFPNYSSELNVNALELEDSALYLCASSFGDNEQFFGPGTRLTVL.

The V and J genes are TRBV28 and TRBJ2-7, with 7 bases aligning to TRBD2. The V segment lost 5 bases and the J segment 7 bases; nucleotides outside the gene matches: 5. This CDR3 comprises 12 residues. Germline V gives CDR1 MDHEN, CDR2 SYDVKM. CDR3 in amino acids: CASSRGDREQYF. CDR3 nucleotide sequence: TGTGCCAGCAGTCGGGGGGATCGTGAGCAGTACTTC.

J is TRBJ2-3 and V is TRBV6-6, with D possibly matching TRBD1 (6 bases). Trimming took 4 bases from V and 4 from J, leaving 9 bases between them. This CDR3 contains 13 residues. Germline CDR1 reads MNHNY; CDR2 reads SVGAGI (reference sequence). The CDR3 bases are TGTGCCAGCAGTTTGCAGGGGTCAGATACGCAGTATTTT. It is translated as CASSLQGSDTQYF.

This chain connects TRBV19 to TRBJ2-6, with D possibly being TRBD1 (5 bases). Looked up from germline, CDR1 is LNHDA and CDR2 is SQIVND (reference sequence). The length of the CDR3 is 14 residues. Trimming pared 5 bases from V and 4 bases from J, leaving 9 bases between. The DNA for the CDR3 is TGTGCCAGTAGTCAGGGTGCCGGGGCCAACGTCCTGACTTTC. Translating it yields CASSQGAGANVLTF.

The CDR3 sequence is CASSQPQGSNSPLHF. CDR3 sequence (DNA): TGTGCCAGCAGTCAACCACAGGGGAGTAATTCACCCCTCCACTTT. This chain links TRBV28 with TRBJ1-6; 7 bases fit TRBD1. After removal of 5 bases from V and 6 bases from J, the junction contained 7 bases not matched to a gene. There are 15 residues in the CDR3. From germline, CDR1 is MDHEN and CDR2 SYDVKM.

J is TRBJ1-1 and V is TRBV5-1; D is unclear. This CDR3 contains 14 residues. V lost 2 bases to trimming and J lost 5 bases, with 13 bases between them. Per germline, CDR1 SGHRS and CDR2 YFSETQ. CDR3 region: CASSFEAPGTEAFF. CDR3 sequence (DNA): TGCGCCAGCAGCTTTGAGGCCCCGGGGACTGAAGCTTTCTTT.

The CDR3 here is CASSEQPNYGYTF. DNA for the CDR3: TGTGCCAGCAGTGAACAGCCCAACTATGGCTACACCTTC. The chain has TRBV6-1 and TRBJ1-2; D unclear. The CDR3 has 13 residues. Per germline, CDR1 MNHNS and CDR2 SASEGT. Trimming removed 2 bases from V and 2 bases from J, with 6 bases in between.

V and J are TRBV6-6 and TRBJ1-2; D remains ambiguous. Germline-derived CDR1 and CDR2 are MNHNY and SVGAGI (reference sequence). This CDR3 has 14 residues. The V gene lost 11 bases and the J gene lost 0 bases, with 16 bases spanning the gap. Here the CDR3 DNA reads TGTGCCGCCTACCCTCCTGGAGCTAACTATGGCTACACCTTC. This gives the protein CAAYPPGANYGYTF.

The chain employs TRBV20-1 and TRBJ2-5; the D is unclear. This CDR3 region has 11 residues. Germline V gives CDR1 DFQATT, CDR2 SNEGSKA (reference sequence). Between the trimmed V and J ends, which lost 5 bases and 5 bases, there was a span of 9 bases. In nucleotides, the CDR3 is TGCAGTGCTCTTCATAGGGAGACCCAGTACTTC. This encodes CSALHRETQYF.

The sample holds one count of this clone. The J gene is TRBJ2-5, the V gene TRBV4-3, with TRBD1 identical over 9 bases. CDR3 length equals 15 residues. The V segment lost 1 base and the J segment 6 bases; nucleotides outside the gene matches: 6. The germline CDR1 and CDR2 sequences are LGHNA and YSLEER. The CDR3 loop is CASSQATDRGKTQYF. CDR3 bases: TGCGCCAGCAGCCAAGCCACGGACAGGGGAAAGACCCAGTACTTC.

The rearrangement links TRBV5-4 to TRBJ1-3; TRBD1 matches 7 bases. The germline V gene has CDR1 SGHNT and CDR2 YYREEE (reference sequence). This CDR3 spans 16 amino acids. Trimming took 4 bases from V and 0 from J; bases not matched to a gene: 7. The CDR3 loop reads CASSPGTANSGNTIYF. The DNA for the CDR3 is TGTGCCAGCAGCCCCGGGACAGCGAACTCTGGAAACACCATATATTTT.

The gene calls are TRBV4-3 and TRBJ1-3; D is perhaps TRBD1 (6 bases). Trimming stripped 4 bases from V and 4 bases from J, with 8 bases between. This CDR3 spans 13 amino acids. Germline CDR1 and CDR2: LGHNA and YSLEER. The CDR3 protein is CASSRDRGNTIYF. The CDR3, as DNA: TGCGCCAGCAGCCGAGACAGGGGAAACACCATATATTTT.

J is TRBJ2-1 and V is TRBV7-3; 7 positions agree with TRBD2. CDR3 length: 15 residues. Trimming took 1 base from V and 8 from J; bases not matched to a gene: 8. Germline V gene lookup returns CDR1 SGHTA and CDR2 FQGTGA. The CDR3: CASSLIGGGGDEQFF. The CDR3 bases are TGTGCCAGCAGCTTAATTGGTGGGGGAGGGGATGAGCAGTTCTTC.

This chain uses TRBV9 with TRBJ2-3, with 8 nucleotides matching TRBD2. This CDR3 is 15 amino acids long. The V segment lost 0 bases and the J segment 2 bases; nucleotides outside the gene matches: 2. Per the germline V gene, CDR1 is SGDLS and CDR2 is YYNGEE. The CDR3 region has the DNA TGTGCCAGCAGCGTAGAGGGACTAGACACAGATACGCAGTATTTT. Its protein is CASSVEGLDTDTQYF.

The chain employs TRBV19 and TRBJ2-7; D call uncertain. The V end lost 4 bases, the J end lost 6 bases, and 16 bases lay between the germline ends. This CDR3 comprises 14 residues. CDR1 and CDR2 (germline): LNHDA, SQIVND (reference sequence). This CDR3 reads CASSTGQTPAEQYF. The CDR3 region has the DNA TGTGCCAGTAGTACAGGCCAGACCCCCGCCGAGCAGTACTTC.

V and J are TRBV29-1 and TRBJ1-2, with unresolved D. The V end lost 3 bases, the J end lost 6 bases, and 11 bases lay between the germline ends. The length of the CDR3 is 12 residues. Germline V CDR1 and CDR2: SQVTM, ANQGSEA. CDR3 bases: TGCAGCGTTGACGCCGCGAGGGATGGCTACACCTTC. Protein: CSVDAARDGYTF. The complete variable domain, with remaining parts taken from reference TRBV29-1 and TRBJ1-2, reads SAVISQKPSRDICQRGTSLTIQCQVDSQVTMMFWYRQQPGQSLTLIATANQGSEATYESGFVIDKFPISRPNLTFSTLTVSNMSPEDSSIYLCSVDAARDGYTFGSGTRLTVV.

The genes are TRBV7-9 and TRBJ2-7, with a weak D call TRBD1 (6 bases). Trimming stripped 2 bases from V and 6 bases from J, with 14 bases between. The CDR3 is 14 residues long. The germline V gene has CDR1 SEHNR and CDR2 FQNEAQ (reference sequence). The CDR3 DNA follows: TGTGCCAGCAGCTTATCTGCAGGGGCCGGCGAGCAGTACTTC. Protein sequence: CASSLSAGAGEQYF.

This clone appeared a few times. This sequence joins TRBV6-5 and TRBJ1-2; no reliable D call. CDR3 length: 14 amino acids. Per the germline V gene, CDR1 is MNHEY and CDR2 is SVGAGI. V lost 6 bases and J 3 bases, leaving 14 bases between the germline ends. This chain's CDR3 is CASRYTPSDYGYTF. The DNA of the CDR3 is TGTGCCAGCAGGTACACCCCATCTGACTATGGCTACACCTTC.

The V and J genes are TRBV15 and TRBJ2-6, with D possibly being TRBD2 (6 bases). This CDR3 has 17 amino acids. The germline gives CDR1 LNHNV, CDR2 YYDKDF (reference sequence). Trimming removed 1 base from V and 4 bases from J, with 14 bases in between. The CDR3 sequence is CATSRGRAGLGANVLTF. CDR3 bases: TGTGCCACCAGCAGAGGGAGGGCCGGGCTGGGGGCCAACGTCCTGACTTTC.

The J gene is TRBJ2-3, the V gene TRBV5-1; D perhaps matches TRBD2 (6 bases). The CDR3 is 11 residues long. CDR1 and CDR2 from the germline V gene are SGHRS and YFSETQ. Trimming removed 7 bases from V and 4 bases from J, with 7 bases in between. CDR3 sequence reads: CASGTSDTQYF. The CDR3 DNA sequence: TGCGCCAGCGGGACTTCAGATACGCAGTATTTT.

V usage is TRBV19 and J usage is TRBJ1-1; 7 positions match TRBD1. The germline V gene has CDR1 LNHDA and CDR2 SQIVND (reference sequence). V shed 4 bases, J shed 2 bases, and the junction held 7 bases outside the gene matches. The CDR3 totals 15 residues. The CDR3 region has the DNA TGTGCCAGTAGTAGAAGCGGGACAGAAAACACTGAAGCTTTCTTT. Its translation: CASSRSGTENTEAFF.